This T cell receptor (beta chain) is drawn from a study of blood T cell repertoires in COVID-19. Individuals aged roughly 18 to 95 years were recruited from fewer than 30 US areas. Participant reports of clinical history set cohort assignment. Recovered Cohort 3 donors showed two negative PCRs, clearance, or symptom resolution. V lost 3 bases, J lost 0 bases, and 8 bases lay in between. The CDR3 covers 15 residues. The germline CDR1 and CDR2 sequences are LNHDA and SQIVND (reference sequence). Original processing methods: The assay estimated nucleated cells by amplifying reference gene primers. Sequenced by immunoSEQ multiplex PCR; TCRdb stores in-frame clones only, minus some. The D gene and trimming were derived from the DNA, and the V and J assignments and clone size from that table. Of some 250,000 clones listed, 80% to 90% were seen once; the top ten hold under 2.5%.

The sequenced sample was PBMCs or T cells enriched from blood (not recorded which). The receptor comes from a woman aged 45-60 years who had recovered from COVID-19. The V and J genes are TRBV19 and TRBJ2-2; possibly TRBD2 for D (6 bases). CDR3 DNA: TGTGCCAGTAGTATCGCGGGACCGAACACCGGGGAGCTGTTTTTT. Its translation: CASSIAGPNTGELFF.